These T cell receptor beta chains were read from a single sample in a study of shared clonotypes between healthy human individuals. Assay: immunoSEQ multiplex PCR; the TCRdb copy retains only in-frame clones and omits some. This sample yields around 2,000,000 clones, of which about 93% are seen a single time; roughly 1.8% belongs to the top ten. Sequenced sample: naive CD8+ T cells from PBMCs. Receptors were obtained from a man between 18 and 35 years old in good health. Some clones in this sample may be carry-over from other donors' samples. CDR3s include the opening cysteine and the closing phenylalanine or tryptophan. Fields, in order: CDR3 length, D gene, J gene, V gene, clone size, CDR3 protein, CDR3 DNA. A D gene is named only where the DNA matches it firmly. Clone size is not always given. Where it is, it says once, few, many or a class for expanded clones.

len: 13; d_gene: -; j_gene: TRBJ1-1; v_gene: TRBV28; abundance: -; CDR3aa: CASSLMFRAEAFF; CDR3nt: TGTGCCAGCAGTTTAATGTTCAGGGCTGAAGCTTTCTTT
len: 12; d_gene: -; j_gene: TRBJ2-2; v_gene: TRBV12-1; abundance: -; CDR3aa: CASNDRGGELFF; CDR3nt: TGTGCCAGCAACGACAGGGGCGGGGAGCTGTTTTTT
len: 15; d_gene: -; j_gene: TRBJ1-3; v_gene: TRBV9; abundance: -; CDR3aa: CASSVDTDSGNTIYF; CDR3nt: TGTGCCAGCAGCGTAGATACAGACTCTGGAAACACCATATATTTT
len: 11; d_gene: -; j_gene: TRBJ1-1; v_gene: TRBV9; abundance: -; CDR3aa: CASDGDTEAFF; CDR3nt: TGTGCCAGCGACGGGGACACTGAAGCTTTCTTT
len: 16; d_gene: TRBD2; j_gene: TRBJ2-7; v_gene: TRBV5-8; abundance: -; CDR3aa: CASSSARGRNTYEQYF; CDR3nt: TGTGCCAGCAGCTCGGCCCGCGGGAGGAACACCTACGAGCAGTACTTC
len: 14; d_gene: TRBD2; j_gene: TRBJ2-2; v_gene: TRBV27; abundance: -; CDR3aa: CASTAGGATGELFF; CDR3nt: TGTGCCAGCACCGCCGGGGGGGCCACCGGGGAGCTGTTTTTT
len: 13; d_gene: -; j_gene: TRBJ1-3; v_gene: TRBV7-4; abundance: once; CDR3aa: CASSSGGGNTIYF; CDR3nt: TGTGCCAGCAGCTCCGGCGGGGGGAACACCATATATTTT
len: 13; d_gene: -; j_gene: TRBJ1-5; v_gene: TRBV28; abundance: -; CDR3aa: CAILGLTNQPQHF; CDR3nt: TGTGCCATTCTCGGGCTGACCAATCAGCCCCAGCATTTT
len: 17; d_gene: TRBD2; j_gene: TRBJ2-2; v_gene: TRBV7-3; abundance: -; CDR3aa: CASSLTPASGRTGELFF; CDR3nt: TGTGCCAGCAGCTTAACGCCGGCTAGCGGGAGGACCGGGGAGCTGTTTTTT
len: 11; d_gene: -; j_gene: TRBJ2-7; v_gene: TRBV6-5; abundance: -; CDR3aa: CASGPGYEQYF; CDR3nt: TGTGCCAGCGGCCCGGGGTACGAGCAGTACTTC
len: 16; d_gene: -; j_gene: TRBJ2-1; v_gene: TRBV5-8; abundance: -; CDR3aa: CASSSEVALLYNEQFF; CDR3nt: TGTGCCAGCAGCTCCGAGGTAGCGCTACTGTACAATGAGCAGTTCTTC
len: 12; d_gene: -; j_gene: TRBJ2-7; v_gene: TRBV6-6; abundance: -; CDR3aa: CASSRSPDEQYF; CDR3nt: TGTGCCAGCAGTCGATCGCCCGACGAGCAGTACTTC
len: 15; d_gene: -; j_gene: TRBJ1-2; v_gene: TRBV5-4; abundance: -; CDR3aa: CASSPLGAGNYGYTF; CDR3nt: TGTGCCAGCAGTCCGCTGGGGGCAGGGAACTATGGCTACACCTTC
len: 14; d_gene: -; j_gene: TRBJ1-5; v_gene: TRBV27; abundance: -; CDR3aa: CASSLGFSNQPQHF; CDR3nt: TGTGCCAGCAGTCTAGGGTTTAGCAATCAGCCCCAGCATTTT
len: 17; d_gene: TRBD2; j_gene: TRBJ2-1; v_gene: TRBV13; abundance: -; CDR3aa: CASSSELAATLPNEQFF; CDR3nt: TGTGCCAGCAGCTCGGAACTAGCGGCCACCTTACCCAATGAGCAGTTCTTC
len: 16; d_gene: TRBD1; j_gene: TRBJ2-7; v_gene: TRBV27; abundance: -; CDR3aa: CASSASSGQENYEQYF; CDR3nt: TGTGCCAGCAGTGCTAGTTCGGGACAGGAAAACTACGAGCAGTACTTC
len: 10; d_gene: -; j_gene: TRBJ2-1; v_gene: TRBV25-1; abundance: once; CDR3aa: CASGNNEQFF; CDR3nt: TGTGCCAGCGGGAACAATGAGCAGTTCTTC
len: 14; d_gene: -; j_gene: TRBJ2-7; v_gene: TRBV6-5; abundance: -; CDR3aa: CASRSPGSSYEQYF; CDR3nt: TGTGCCAGCAGAAGCCCAGGGAGCTCCTACGAGCAGTACTTC
len: 14; d_gene: -; j_gene: TRBJ2-7; v_gene: TRBV27; abundance: -; CDR3aa: CASSLRGTGGEQYF; CDR3nt: TGTGCCAGCAGTTTACGAGGGACCGGGGGCGAGCAGTACTTC
len: 15; d_gene: -; j_gene: TRBJ2-3; v_gene: TRBV13; abundance: -; CDR3aa: CASSSKDFRAGTQYF; CDR3nt: TGTGCCAGCAGCTCAAAGGACTTTCGGGCTGGCACGCAGTATTTT
len: 16; d_gene: TRBD2; j_gene: TRBJ2-1; v_gene: TRBV7-3; abundance: -; CDR3aa: CASSPLAGGSYNEQFF; CDR3nt: TGTGCCAGCAGCCCCTTAGCGGGAGGCTCCTACAATGAGCAGTTCTTC
len: 15; d_gene: -; j_gene: TRBJ1-3; v_gene: TRBV18; abundance: -; CDR3aa: CASSEEQFSGNTIYF; CDR3nt: TGTGCCAGCTCCGAGGAACAGTTCTCTGGAAACACCATATATTTT
len: 15; d_gene: -; j_gene: TRBJ2-7; v_gene: TRBV27; abundance: -; CDR3aa: CASSTGNYFSYEQYF; CDR3nt: TGTGCCAGCAGCACCGGGAATTATTTCTCCTACGAGCAGTACTTC
len: 19; d_gene: TRBD1; j_gene: TRBJ2-1; v_gene: TRBV19; abundance: -; CDR3aa: CASSIDGTEYRSSYNEQFF; CDR3nt: TGTGCCAGTAGTATAGATGGGACAGAATATAGGAGCTCCTACAATGAGCAGTTCTTC
len: 16; d_gene: -; j_gene: TRBJ1-2; v_gene: TRBV2; abundance: -; CDR3aa: CASSLKPGQGPYGYTF; CDR3nt: TGTGCCAGCAGTTTAAAACCAGGGCAGGGGCCCTATGGCTACACCTTC
len: 12; d_gene: -; j_gene: TRBJ2-1; v_gene: TRBV28; abundance: once; CDR3aa: CASSYNYNEQFF; CDR3nt: TGTGCCAGCAGCTACAATTACAATGAGCAGTTCTTC
len: 14; d_gene: TRBD1; j_gene: TRBJ2-1; v_gene: TRBV12-5; abundance: -; CDR3aa: CASGSGTGYNEQFF; CDR3nt: TGTGCTAGTGGTTCAGGGACAGGCTACAATGAGCAGTTCTTC
len: 13; d_gene: TRBD1; j_gene: TRBJ2-5; v_gene: TRBV29-1; abundance: -; CDR3aa: CSVDTGESETQYF; CDR3nt: TGCAGCGTTGACACAGGGGAGTCGGAGACCCAGTACTTC
len: 14; d_gene: -; j_gene: TRBJ2-5; v_gene: TRBV7-8; abundance: -; CDR3aa: CASSLGEWYETQYF; CDR3nt: TGTGCCAGCAGCTTAGGAGAATGGTACGAGACCCAGTACTTC
len: 15; d_gene: TRBD2; j_gene: TRBJ2-3; v_gene: TRBV28; abundance: -; CDR3aa: CASSPRTSGWDTQYF; CDR3nt: TGTGCCAGCAGTCCGAGGACTAGCGGGTGGGATACGCAGTATTTT
len: 15; d_gene: TRBD1; j_gene: TRBJ2-1; v_gene: TRBV7-9; abundance: -; CDR3aa: CASRGDRVENNEQFF; CDR3nt: TGTGCCAGCAGGGGGGACAGGGTAGAGAACAATGAGCAGTTCTTC
len: 13; d_gene: -; j_gene: TRBJ2-3; v_gene: TRBV5-6; abundance: -; CDR3aa: CASSGWFTDTQYF; CDR3nt: TGTGCCAGCTCTGGTTGGTTCACAGATACGCAGTATTTT
len: 13; d_gene: -; j_gene: TRBJ2-7; v_gene: TRBV9; abundance: -; CDR3aa: CASSGAYSYEQYF; CDR3nt: TGTGCCAGCAGCGGAGCGTACTCCTACGAGCAGTACTTC
len: 12; d_gene: TRBD1; j_gene: TRBJ1-2; v_gene: TRBV6-1; abundance: -; CDR3aa: CASIRTGGGYTF; CDR3nt: TGTGCCAGCATCAGGACAGGTGGTGGCTACACCTTC
len: 16; d_gene: -; j_gene: TRBJ2-1; v_gene: TRBV4-3; abundance: -; CDR3aa: CASSQDRVGGYDEQFF; CDR3nt: TGCGCCAGCAGCCAAGATAGGGTAGGGGGGTACGATGAGCAGTTCTTC
len: 15; d_gene: -; j_gene: TRBJ1-5; v_gene: TRBV28; abundance: -; CDR3aa: CASSLRSSRNQPQHF; CDR3nt: TGTGCCAGCAGCCTGAGGAGTTCACGCAATCAGCCCCAGCATTTT
len: 15; d_gene: -; j_gene: TRBJ2-6; v_gene: TRBV28; abundance: -; CDR3aa: CASSNEFGGANVLTF; CDR3nt: TGTGCCAGCAGCAACGAGTTTGGGGGGGCCAACGTCCTGACTTTC
len: 13; d_gene: -; j_gene: TRBJ2-1; v_gene: TRBV30; abundance: -; CDR3aa: CAWRSGEYNEQFF; CDR3nt: TGTGCCTGGAGGTCAGGAGAGTACAATGAGCAGTTCTTC
len: 11; d_gene: -; j_gene: TRBJ2-7; v_gene: TRBV29-1; abundance: -; CDR3aa: CSVEEDRKQYF; CDR3nt: TGCAGCGTTGAAGAGGACCGGAAGCAGTACTTC
len: 14; d_gene: TRBD2; j_gene: TRBJ2-2; v_gene: TRBV15; abundance: -; CDR3aa: CATSTREGTGELFF; CDR3nt: TGTGCCACCAGCACGAGGGAGGGGACCGGGGAGCTGTTTTTT
len: 17; d_gene: TRBD2; j_gene: TRBJ2-3; v_gene: TRBV6-4; abundance: -; CDR3aa: CASSETAGTRTLSTQYF; CDR3nt: TGTGCCAGCAGTGAAACCGCGGGGACTAGGACTCTATCTACGCAGTATTTT
len: 16; d_gene: -; j_gene: TRBJ2-7; v_gene: TRBV27; abundance: -; CDR3aa: CASSPQDGRMPYEQYF; CDR3nt: TGTGCCAGCAGTCCGCAAGACGGACGGATGCCCTACGAGCAGTACTTC
len: 16; d_gene: -; j_gene: TRBJ2-1; v_gene: TRBV11-2; abundance: -; CDR3aa: CASSFTGTLSYNEQFF; CDR3nt: TGTGCCAGCAGCTTTACCGGGACACTTTCCTACAATGAGCAGTTCTTC
len: 16; d_gene: -; j_gene: TRBJ2-3; v_gene: TRBV7-9; abundance: -; CDR3aa: CASSPTGRGSTDTQYF; CDR3nt: TGTGCCAGCAGTCCCACAGGGAGAGGGAGCACAGATACGCAGTATTTT
len: 11; d_gene: -; j_gene: TRBJ1-1; v_gene: TRBV7-9; abundance: few; CDR3aa: CASSLYTEAFF; CDR3nt: TGTGCCAGCAGCTTATACACTGAAGCTTTCTTT
len: 16; d_gene: TRBD1; j_gene: TRBJ2-1; v_gene: TRBV2; abundance: -; CDR3aa: CASRPPRTGTYNEQFF; CDR3nt: TGTGCCAGTAGGCCTCCCCGGACAGGGACCTACAATGAGCAGTTCTTC
len: 17; d_gene: TRBD2; j_gene: TRBJ2-1; v_gene: TRBV5-1; abundance: -; CDR3aa: CASSWALGAGDPNEQFF; CDR3nt: TGCGCCAGCAGCTGGGCTTTGGGAGCGGGAGACCCAAATGAGCAGTTCTTC
len: 13; d_gene: -; j_gene: TRBJ1-1; v_gene: TRBV7-6; abundance: few; CDR3aa: CASSSGSGTEAFF; CDR3nt: TGTGCCAGCAGCTCGGGCTCGGGGACTGAAGCTTTCTTT
len: 14; d_gene: TRBD2; j_gene: TRBJ2-7; v_gene: TRBV5-8; abundance: -; CDR3aa: CASSWTSGNYEQYF; CDR3nt: TGTGCCAGCAGCTGGACTAGCGGAAACTACGAGCAGTACTTC
len: 14; d_gene: -; j_gene: TRBJ2-7; v_gene: TRBV7-2; abundance: -; CDR3aa: CASSLGAGRDEQYF; CDR3nt: TGTGCCAGCAGCTTAGGAGCCGGTAGAGACGAGCAGTACTTC